This T cell receptor (beta chain) was sequenced for a study of blood T cell repertoires in COVID-19. Background on the study: Acute and convalescent COVID-19 specimens originated in the United States, Italy and Spain. The cDNA or gDNA used as material had been derived from T cells, B-cell-depleted T cells, or PBMCs.

V was shortened by 3 bases and J by 7 bases, with 6 bases between the two germline ends. Germline CDR1 DFQATT, CDR2 SNEGSKA (reference sequence). The CDR3 is 10 residues long. In the study's own analysis: Amplifying reference gene primers gave estimates of nucleated cell counts. Generated by immunoSEQ multiplex PCR, the TCRdb table keeps only in-frame clones and is missing some. The D gene and trimming were derived from the DNA, and the V and J assignments and clone size from that table. The sample consists of approximately 100,000 clones, 90% to 95% of them appearing once. The chain combines TRBV20-1 with TRBJ1-1; D is unclear. The source material was peripheral blood. The clonotype comes from a man aged 45 to 65 with acute or convalescent COVID-19. The CDR3 bases are TGCAGTGCTAGGAGAGATGAAGCTTTCTTT. The encoded protein is CSARRDEAFF.